Reported below is one T cell receptor (beta chain). The antigen is undetermined. The data originate from a study of blood T cells in healthy people across ages. Points from the study as a whole: Changes seen in expanded clonotypes were possibly confounded by donor CMV status left unknown.

Together with a sample-barcoded 5' primer, a J-beta primer mix was included in a second PCR lasting about 7 to 12 cycles. One entry per CDR3 protein, called by TCRdb with MiXCR from the 5' RACE reads. The sample records 750,000 to 950,000 distinct CDR3 sequences, about a quarter being singletons. The sample was also linked to a second study, of T cells of mothers and their children. That work adds: Sequencing got over 9.5 million TCR beta CDR3 reads from each mother and approximately 3 million from each child.

Specimen: blood. This receptor was identified in a boy younger than 18 in good health.

CDR3 in amino acids: CASSLHPRNTEAFF. The CDR3 DNA reads as TGTGCCAGCAGCCTCCACCCACGGAACACTGAAGCTTTCTTT. The rearrangement uses TRBV6-1 and TRBJ1-1; D not resolved. There are 14 residues in the CDR3. Trimming pared 6 bases from V and 1 base from J, leaving 12 bases between. Germline assignment: CDR1 MNHNS and CDR2 SASEGT.